This note documents a single TCR beta chain sequence. The source of the sample is a study of blood T cell repertoires in COVID-19. Turning to the study itself: PBMCs, B-cell-depleted T cells, or T cells provided the cDNA or gDNA that made up the material.

Per the original methods: Scientists estimated how many nucleated cells there were by amplifying reference gene primers. Sequencing used immunoSEQ multiplex PCR; TCRdb keeps in-frame clones, though not all of them. The V and J calls and clone size come from that table; D and trimming were worked out from the DNA. This sample has approximately 450,000 clones, with 70% to 90% found just once. Trimming left V 1 base short and J 4 bases short, with 15 bases between. Germline CDR1 and CDR2: LGHDT and YNNKEL (reference sequence). The CDR3 is 16 amino acids. The TCR sequence derives from a woman between 18 and 29 years old with acute COVID-19. The chain recombines TRBV3-1 (or the pseudogene TRBV3-2) with TRBJ2-3, with D possibly matching TRBD1 (6 bases). Sequencing used PBMCs or T cells enriched from blood (not recorded which). CDR3 sequence reads: CASSQVAGVIADTQYF. The CDR3 DNA reads TGTGCCAGCAGCCAAGTGGCAGGGGTTATCGCAGATACGCAGTATTTT.